This TCR beta chain came from a study of patients and donors after allogeneic stem cell transplantation. The germline gives CDR1 KGHDR, CDR2 SFDVKD. The CDR3 runs to 13 residues. V was cut by 9 bases and J by 4 bases, with 12 bases left in between. One entry per CDR3 protein results from TCRdb running MiXCR on the RT-PCR reads. The data show some 880,000 distinct CDR3 sequences, approximately 18% seen once. This clonotype was seen a few times. The clonotype was recovered from a human donor who was either an allogeneic HSCT recipient or a stem cell or donor lymphocyte infusion donor (not recorded which). It is not recorded whose cells these are; they may come from a transplant donor. Input material: blood, either unsorted or a sorted T cell fraction (not recorded which). J is TRBJ1-5 and V is TRBV24-1, with D unresolved. CDR3 nucleotides: TGTGCCACCGCACACCAACCAAATCAGCCCCAGCATTTT. The encoded protein is CATAHQPNQPQHF.